These T cell receptor beta chains were read from a single sample in a study of blood T cell repertoires in COVID-19. Using immunoSEQ multiplex PCR, the repertoire was profiled, and TCRdb retains in-frame clones only, with some absent. This table has about 44,000 clones, over 65% appearing once. Input material: peripheral blood. These TCRs come from an elderly man with acute or convalescent COVID-19. CDR3s include the opening cysteine and the closing phenylalanine or tryptophan. A D gene is named only where the DNA matches it firmly. Expanded clones get a size class; other rows say once, few or many, or leave the size out.

D gene	J gene	clone size	V gene	CDR3 protein	CDR3 DNA
TRBD1	TRBJ2-2	NA	TRBV5-1	CASSTGQGFAGELFF	TGCGCCAGCAGCACCGGACAGGGGTTCGCCGGGGAGCTGTTTTTT
NA	TRBJ2-1	NA	TRBV30	CAWSRQGGNNEQFF	TGTGCCTGGAGTCGGCAGGGCGGAAACAATGAGCAGTTCTTC
NA	TRBJ2-5	NA	TRBV7-2	CASSLVGLPQAQYF	TGTGCCAGCAGCTTAGTTGGACTGCCCCAAGCCCAGTACTTC
NA	TRBJ2-3	NA	TRBV5-1	CASSLGTATLDTQYF	TGCGCCAGCAGCCTCGGGACTGCGACCTTGGATACGCAGTATTTT
TRBD1	TRBJ1-4	NA	TRBV7-2	CASSPDRGYEKLFF	TGTGCCAGCAGCCCAGACAGGGGTTATGAAAAACTGTTTTTT
NA	TRBJ2-7	few	TRBV11-1	CASSLQGYEQYF	TGTGCCAGCAGCTTACAGGGTTACGAGCAGTACTTC
NA	TRBJ1-2	NA	TRBV12-3/TRBV12-4	CASRPDRRYGYTF	TGTGCCAGCAGACCCGACAGGCGTTATGGCTACACCTTC
NA	TRBJ2-5	NA	TRBV16	CASSQTIQETQYF	TGTGCCAGCAGCCAAACAATTCAAGAGACCCAGTACTTC
NA	TRBJ1-1	NA	TRBV4-2	CASSQTGLANTEAFF	TGTGCCAGCAGCCAAACAGGGTTGGCGAACACTGAAGCTTTCTTT
TRBD2	TRBJ2-1	few	TRBV5-1	CASSLSVAGGHEQFF	TGCGCCAGCAGCTTATCAGTAGCGGGAGGGCATGAGCAGTTCTTC
TRBD1	TRBJ2-5	NA	TRBV15	CATSTRTGGGETQYF	TGTGCCACCAGCACCCGGACAGGGGGCGGGGAGACCCAGTACTTC
TRBD2	TRBJ2-5	NA	TRBV27	CASRLISGTGQETQYF	TGTGCCAGCAGACTCATTAGCGGGACTGGTCAAGAGACCCAGTACTTC
NA	TRBJ1-2	NA	TRBV7-9	CASSLATGPYGYTF	TGTGCCAGCAGCTTAGCTACAGGGCCCTATGGCTACACCTTC
NA	TRBJ2-2	few	TRBV25-1	CASSGLRGGGTGELFF	TGTGCCAGCAGCGGCCTTAGGGGAGGGGGCACCGGGGAGCTGTTTTTT
TRBD1	TRBJ1-5	NA	TRBV6-5	CASSLRTGDQPQHF	TGTGCCAGCAGTTTACGGACAGGGGATCAGCCCCAGCATTTT
NA	TRBJ2-7	NA	TRBV4-2	CASSQGSGQTYEQYF	TGTGCCAGCAGCCAAGGTTCAGGACAGACCTACGAGCAGTACTTC
TRBD2	TRBJ2-3	NA	TRBV28	CASSGLAGLSDTQYF	TGTGCCAGCAGTGGACTAGCGGGATTATCGGATACGCAGTATTTT
NA	TRBJ1-1	NA	TRBV6-1	CASSSQGGYTEAFF	TGTGCCAGCAGTTCCCAGGGAGGATACACTGAAGCTTTCTTT
NA	TRBJ2-3	NA	TRBV7-2	CASSLAGATDTQYF	TGTGCCAGCAGCTTAGCGGGAGCCACAGATACGCAGTATTTT
NA	TRBJ1-4	NA	TRBV12-3/TRBV12-4	CASSSRNEKLFF	TGTGCCAGCAGTTCCCGGAATGAAAAACTGTTTTTT
TRBD1	TRBJ2-7	NA	TRBV28	CASSLPGQGTEQYF	TGTGCCAGCAGTTTGCCGGGACAGGGTACCGAGCAGTACTTC
NA	TRBJ1-4	NA	TRBV7-9	CASSYSGMSYEKLFF	TGTGCCAGCAGCTACTCCGGGATGAGCTATGAAAAACTGTTTTTT
TRBD2	TRBJ2-5	NA	TRBV10-3	CAISGLGLAGTQETQYF	TGTGCCATCAGTGGCCTGGGATTAGCGGGAACCCAAGAGACCCAGTACTTC
NA	TRBJ2-7	few	TRBV15	CATSRGGSGDEQYF	TGTGCCACCAGCAGAGGTGGGTCAGGGGACGAGCAGTACTTC
TRBD2	TRBJ2-1	few	TRBV5-1	CASSQGSGRWGVEQFF	TGCGCCAGCAGCCAAGGAAGCGGGAGGTGGGGGGTGGAGCAGTTCTTC
TRBD2	TRBJ2-7	NA	TRBV18	CASSPASGYEQYF	TGTGCCAGCTCACCGGCTAGCGGTTACGAGCAGTACTTC
TRBD1	TRBJ1-6	NA	TRBV28	CASSWTGGYSPLHF	TGTGCCAGCAGTTGGACAGGGGGTTATTCACCCCTCCACTTT
TRBD2	TRBJ2-1	NA	TRBV5-1	CASSSGSGFSYNEQFF	TGCGCCAGCAGCTCGGGTAGCGGGTTCTCCTACAATGAGCAGTTCTTC